One TCR beta chain is described in this entry. The data derive from a study of OX40 agonist ivuxolimab in advanced cancers. On the study more broadly: About 40% of patients had received prior checkpoint inhibitor therapy.

Using immunoSEQ multiplex PCR, the repertoire was profiled, and TCRdb retains in-frame clones only, with some absent. The profile shows about 99,000 clones, roughly nine tenths of them singletons. The source was CD4+ or CD8+ T cells sorted from blood, collected in a trial of the OX40 agonist ivuxolimab. The clonotype comes from an adult with an advanced solid tumor such as melanoma, head and neck, liver or kidney cancer.

CDR3 residues: CASRPSGSAEQYF. In DNA, the CDR3 is TGTGCCAGCAGACCGAGTGGTTCGGCCGAGCAGTACTTC. The chain links TRBV28 to TRBJ2-7; D gene uncertain. The CDR3 sequence is 13 residues long. Between the trimmed V and J ends, which lost 6 bases and 6 bases, there was a span of 15 bases. Germline V CDR1 and CDR2: MDHEN, SYDVKM.